These 25 T cell receptor beta chains originate from one sample sequenced in a study of blood T cells in healthy people across ages. A second PCR, run for roughly 7 to 11 cycles, used a sample-barcoded 5' primer plus a J-beta primer mix. TCRdb re-derived calls from the 5' RACE reads in MiXCR, one entry per CDR3 protein. The table shows 700,000 or so distinct CDR3 sequences, with 40% to 45% occurring only once. Source material: blood. Receptor source: a man at least 80 years old in good health.

The chain carries TRBV9 and TRBJ2-5, with D possibly called TRBD1 or TRBD2 (5 bases each). The V gene's germline CDR1 is SGDLS and CDR2 YYNGEE. The CDR3 totals 13 residues. V shed 0 bases and J shed 11 bases, with 14 bases lying between them. CDR3 protein: CASSVDGTREQYF. DNA for the CDR3: TGTGCCAGCAGCGTAGACGGGACCCGAGAGCAGTACTTC.

CDR3 DNA: TGTGCCACCAGCATAGCGGGAGTGGCAGATACGCAGTATTTT. Residues: CATSIAGVADTQYF. This chain connects TRBV15 to TRBJ2-3, with 9 nucleotides matching TRBD2. Germline loops: CDR1 LNHNV, CDR2 YYDKDF (reference sequence). The CDR3 runs 14 residues. With V trimmed by 4 bases and J by 4 bases, 3 bases remained unmatched.

The chain has TRBV7-9 and TRBJ2-1, with 12 bases matching TRBD1. The V gene end was trimmed by 5 bases and the J gene end by 15 bases; junction bases not matched to a gene: 26. The CDR3 spans 19 residues. In germline, CDR1 is SEHNR, CDR2 FQNEAQ (reference sequence). The CDR3 loop reads CASSQYLRIRDRGRLDTFF. The DNA for the CDR3 is TGTGCCAGCAGCCAATATCTAAGAATCCGGGACAGGGGGCGATTGGATACGTTCTTC.

The rearrangement links TRBV4-1 to TRBJ1-4; TRBD1 is a possible D gene (5 bases). Germline V gene lookup returns CDR1 MGHRA and CDR2 YSYEKL. This CDR3 is built from 16 residues. Trimming pared 0 bases from V and 10 bases from J, leaving 18 bases between. CDR3: CASSQDRGGIFGKLFF. As DNA, the CDR3 is TGCGCCAGCAGCCAAGATCGCGGGGGAATCTTCGGAAAACTGTTTTTT.

This clonotype occurred a few times. This rearrangement joins TRBV5-1 to TRBJ2-1, with TRBD2 as a possible D gene (5 bases). The CDR3 has 13 residues. Germline V gene lookup returns CDR1 SGHRS and CDR2 YFSETQ. The V end lost 4 bases, the J end lost 6 bases, and 11 bases lay between the germline ends. DNA for the CDR3: TGCGCCAGCAGCGTGGAGGTGGTCAATGAGCAGTTCTTC. Translation gives CASSVEVVNEQFF.

This clonotype was detected a few times. This chain uses TRBV5-1 with TRBJ2-7; TRBD2 is a possible D gene (5 bases). The J call may be faulty, since TRBJ2-5 better matches the DNA end. CDR1 and CDR2 (germline): SGHRS, YFSETQ. This CDR3 has 13 residues. The CDR3 reads CASSNSGQETQYF. The CDR3 coding sequence is TGCGCCAGCAGCAACTCGGGACAAGAGACCCAGTACTTC.

This clonotype appeared a few times. The chain couples TRBV6-2 or TRBV6-3 to TRBJ2-2; D is unresolved. The germline gives CDR1 MNHEY, CDR2 SVGEGT. The V gene lost 2 bases and the J gene lost 5 bases, with 6 bases spanning the gap. This CDR3 has 13 residues. This CDR3 reads CASSYLRTGELFF. CDR3 nucleotides: TGTGCCAGCAGTTACCTTCGAACCGGGGAGCTGTTTTTT.

The rearrangement joins TRBV20-1 to TRBJ2-1, with D unresolved. The DNA end is a closer match to TRBJ2-7, so the J assignment may be wrong. The length of the CDR3 is 15 residues. Germline V gives CDR1 DFQATT, CDR2 SNEGSKA (reference sequence). CDR3 loop: CSAREGRSSYNEQYF. In DNA, the CDR3 is TGCAGTGCTAGAGAGGGCAGAAGCTCCTACAATGAGCAGTACTTC.

This clonotype was seen ten or more times. This chain joins TRBV27 and TRBJ2-7; 8 bases are a match to TRBD2. CDR1 is MNHEY and CDR2 is SMNVEV in the germline V gene (reference sequence). V dropped 6 bases and J dropped 7; count of bases not matched to a gene: 17. This CDR3 has 16 amino acids. The CDR3: CASRQWGTAGVREQYF. The CDR3 DNA is TGTGCCAGCAGACAGTGGGGTACAGCGGGAGTAAGGGAGCAGTACTTC.

This clonotype was detected only a few times. This CDR3 reads CASGLRTSGKETQYF. In nucleotides, the CDR3 is TGTGCCAGCGGATTACGAACTAGCGGAAAAGAGACCCAGTACTTC. The rearrangement joins TRBV5-6 to TRBJ2-5; 8 positions match TRBD2. The CDR3 runs to 15 residues. V gave up 7 bases and J gave up 3 bases; unmatched junction bases: 11. CDR1 SGHDT and CDR2 YYEEEE come from the germline V gene.

This clonotype has a handful of counts. J is TRBJ2-7 and V is TRBV4-2, with unresolved D. Germline V gives CDR1 LGHNA, CDR2 YNFKEQ. The length of the CDR3 is 15 residues. V lost 3 bases and J 3 bases, leaving 15 bases between the germline ends. CDR3 in amino acids: CASSQDWNSDYEQYF. CDR3 nucleotide sequence: TGTGCCAGCAGCCAGGATTGGAATTCTGACTACGAGCAGTACTTC.

This clonotype has just a few counts. This chain connects TRBV10-2 to TRBJ2-7, with TRBD1 as a possible D gene (5 bases). The CDR3 spans 12 residues. CDR1 is WSHSY, CDR2 SAAADI, per germline. The ends were cut back, 5 bases at V and 4 bases at J, with 9 bases in the middle. The CDR3 here is CASSTTDYEQYF. For the CDR3, the DNA is TGCGCCAGCAGTACGACAGATTACGAGCAGTACTTC.

A remark on this clonotype: A much bigger clone sits one base away, suggesting this may be a read error. The chain links TRBV29-1 to TRBJ2-5; 8 bases are a match to TRBD1. The J segment lost 5 bases and the V segment lost 7 bases, leaving 6 bases of the junction unmatched. Looked up from germline, CDR1 is SQVTM and CDR2 is ANQGSEA. The CDR3 sequence is 12 residues long. For the CDR3, the DNA is TGCAGCGAAAGGACAGGGTGCGAGACCCAGTACTTC. Translated: CSERTGCETQYF.

This clonotype was detected ten times or more. The chain couples TRBV29-1 to TRBJ2-7; no clear D gene. The length of the CDR3 is 13 residues. Germline V gene lookup returns CDR1 SQVTM and CDR2 ANQGSEA. V was pared by 4 bases and J by 0 bases, with 10 bases between. The CDR3 DNA reads TGCAGCGTTGCTTTGCGGTTCTCCTACGAGCAGTACTTC. It translates to CSVALRFSYEQYF.

The chain is built from TRBV4-1 and TRBJ2-5, with TRBD1 matching 7 bases. Germline CDR1 MGHRA, CDR2 YSYEKL. The V segment lost 1 base and the J segment 6 bases; nucleotides outside the gene matches: 14. CDR3 length: 17 amino acids. In DNA form, the CDR3 reads TGCGCCAGCAGCCAAGGCCACGCCGGGACAGACGAAAAGACCCAGTACTTC. Translated, it gives CASSQGHAGTDEKTQYF.

The rearrangement links TRBV7-9 to TRBJ2-2, with no clear D. Trimming removed 5 bases from V and 2 bases from J, with 15 bases in between. CDR1 is SEHNR, CDR2 FQNEAQ, per germline (reference sequence). The CDR3 has 16 residues. The CDR3 coding sequence is TGTGCCAGCAGCCCTACTCCCACTCGAAACACCGGGGAGCTGTTTTTT. Its protein is CASSPTPTRNTGELFF.

The genes are TRBV6-2 or TRBV6-3 and TRBJ2-7, with D perhaps assigned TRBD1 or TRBD2 (5 bases each). This CDR3 comprises 15 residues. CDR1 is MNHEY and CDR2 is SVGEGT in the germline V gene. Trimming removed 5 bases from V and 4 bases from J, with 18 bases in between. Here the CDR3 reads CASSTQRGREYEQYF. CDR3 DNA sequence: TGTGCCAGCAGTACTCAGAGGGGCAGGGAATACGAGCAGTACTTC.

This clonotype came up a few times. The chain uses TRBV7-9 and TRBJ2-3; 10 nucleotides agree with TRBD1. The trim removed 3 bases at V and 2 bases at J, leaving 11 bases unmatched. CDR3 length equals 18 residues. Germline V gene lookup returns CDR1 SEHNR and CDR2 FQNEAQ (reference sequence). The CDR3 DNA reads as TGTGCCAGCAGCTTGAGTCGGACAGGGGGACCCTCCACAGATACGCAGTATTTT. Protein sequence: CASSLSRTGGPSTDTQYF.

This clonotype was observed at least ten times. This chain joins TRBV4-2 and TRBJ2-3; D remains unclear. CDR3 length: 18 residues. Germline assignment: CDR1 LGHNA and CDR2 YNFKEQ. Trimming stripped 0 bases from V and 6 bases from J, with 22 bases between. This CDR3 is CASSQEVQPPGWTDTQYF. CDR3 nucleotides: TGTGCCAGCAGCCAAGAAGTACAGCCGCCTGGGTGGACGGATACGCAGTATTTT.

The V and J genes are TRBV20-1 and TRBJ2-1; the D is unclear. V lost 3 bases and J lost 0, with 9 bases in between. The CDR3 covers 14 residues. The germline CDR1 and CDR2 sequences are DFQATT and SNEGSKA (reference sequence). CDR3 nucleotide sequence: TGCAGTGCTAGGTGGTACCTCTCCTACAATGAGCAGTTCTTC. Translating gives CSARWYLSYNEQFF.

CDR3 DNA: TGCAGTGCAGAGGACAGGGGAAAAACTAATGAAAAACTGTTTTTT. This gives the protein CSAEDRGKTNEKLFF. V and J are TRBV20-1 and TRBJ1-4; 9 bases match TRBD1. Trimming removed 6 bases from V and 1 base from J; junction bases left unmatched: 6. CDR1 is DFQATT, CDR2 SNEGSKA, per germline (reference sequence). The CDR3 runs 15 residues.

Note on this clonotype: This may stem from a read error, because a much larger clone lies one nucleotide away. The chain uses TRBV29-1 and TRBJ2-5; no reliable D call. The J call could be wrong; TRBJ2-1 is a better fit for the DNA end. The germline V gene has CDR1 SQVTM and CDR2 ANQGSEA. The CDR3 sequence is 14 residues long. The CDR3 reads CSAKPDGTQETQFF. In DNA, the CDR3 is TGCAGCGCGAAGCCGGACGGTACCCAAGAGACCCAGTTCTTC.

This clonotype was observed at least ten times. V gene TRBV10-3 combines with J gene TRBJ2-3; D perhaps matches TRBD1 (6 bases). CDR3 length: 15 amino acids. V was pared by 2 bases and J by 5 bases, with 14 bases between. Germline V gene lookup returns CDR1 ENHRY and CDR2 SYGVKD. CDR3 in amino acids: CAISEAGANGDTQYF. In DNA, the CDR3 is TGTGCCATCAGTGAGGCAGGGGCTAATGGAGATACGCAGTATTTT.

The chain links TRBV20-1 to TRBJ2-7, with D possibly matching TRBD2 (7 bases). This CDR3 region has 13 residues. V lost 3 bases to trimming and J lost 4 bases, with 13 bases between them. Germline loops: CDR1 DFQATT, CDR2 SNEGSKA (reference sequence). The CDR3 bases are TGCAGTGCTAGCTGGGGGGGCCGTTACGAGCAGTACTTC. As protein: CSASWGGRYEQYF.

This clonotype has only a few counts. The V call is TRBV7-9, the J call TRBJ2-1; 10 bases agree with TRBD2. With 6 bases clipped from V and 9 bases from J, the junction kept 8 bases outside the gene matches. Germline loops: CDR1 SEHNR, CDR2 FQNEAQ (reference sequence). The CDR3 has 14 amino acids. CDR3 sequence reads: CASSLSGREGEQFF. Here the CDR3 DNA reads TGTGCCAGCAGTCTAAGCGGGAGGGAGGGTGAGCAGTTCTTC.